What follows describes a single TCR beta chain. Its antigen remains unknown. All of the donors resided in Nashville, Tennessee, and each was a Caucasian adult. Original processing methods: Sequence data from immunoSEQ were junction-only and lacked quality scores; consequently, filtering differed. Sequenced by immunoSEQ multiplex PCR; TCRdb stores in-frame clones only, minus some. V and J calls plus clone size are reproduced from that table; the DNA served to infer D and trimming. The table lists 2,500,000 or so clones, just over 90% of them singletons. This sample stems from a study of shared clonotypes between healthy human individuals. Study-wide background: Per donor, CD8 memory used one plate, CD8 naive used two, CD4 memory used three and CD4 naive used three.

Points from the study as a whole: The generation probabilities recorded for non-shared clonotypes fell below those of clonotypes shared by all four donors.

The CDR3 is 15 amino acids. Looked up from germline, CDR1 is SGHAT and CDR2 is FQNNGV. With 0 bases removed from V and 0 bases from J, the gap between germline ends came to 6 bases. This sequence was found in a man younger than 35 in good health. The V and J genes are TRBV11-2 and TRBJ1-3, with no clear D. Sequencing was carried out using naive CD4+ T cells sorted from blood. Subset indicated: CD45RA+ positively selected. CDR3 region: CASSLDPYSGNTIYF. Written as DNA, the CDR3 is TGTGCCAGCAGCTTAGATCCTTACTCTGGAAACACCATATATTTT.